The sequence of this T cell receptor (beta chain) was determined in a study of HIV-infected children after antiretroviral therapy interruption. On the study more broadly: Median age was approximately 10 years (interruption) and roughly 8 years (continuous). Samples from the continuous-treatment group were taken at weeks 0, 48 and 150.

The TCR library was built from RNA with a 3' RACE protocol and unique molecular identifiers. TCRdb ran MiXCR on the 3' RACE reads and lists one entry per CDR3 protein. Here the sample spans about 89,000 distinct CDR3 sequences, under 8% being singletons. Regarding treatment: PENTA 11 planned treatment interruption arm or continuous ART arm. Naive CD4+ CD45RA+ CD45RO- T cells were FACS-sorted from thawed PBMCs. In its sample, this clonotype was seen many times. J was trimmed by 7 bases and V by 4 bases; bases with no gene match: 4. CDR3 length: 14 amino acids. Germline loops: CDR1 MNHEY, CDR2 SVGEGT. This specimen consisted of CD45RA+ CD4+ T cells from PBMCs, pooled from several time points, obtained from a donor given antiretroviral therapy, either interrupted or continuous. The subset is: naive CD4+ CD45RA+ CD45RO- T cells. The sequence was collected from a pool of human donors with HIV. V and J are TRBV6-2 or TRBV6-3 and TRBJ2-1, with 10 bases identical to TRBD1. In DNA form, the CDR3 reads TGTGCCAGCAGTTTAGACAGGGGGCGGAATGAGCAGTTCTTC. Amino acid sequence: CASSLDRGRNEQFF.